The next 5 T cell receptor beta chains were all read from a single sample in a study of cytomegalovirus exposure and HLA in healthy donors. The PCR employed 60 Vbeta primers together with 13 Jbeta primers. Data came from immunoSEQ multiplex PCR; TCRdb stores just in-frame clones and leaves some out. The repertoire holds under 95,000 clones, with around 80% as singletons. The sequenced sample consisted of PBMCs. All receptors derive from a male donor in good health and CMV-seronegative.

V is TRBV5-6 and J is TRBJ2-1, with D tentatively TRBD2 (5 bases). The germline V and J ends were trimmed by 0 bases and 6 bases, with 13 bases remaining between them. The V gene's germline CDR1 is SGHDT and CDR2 YYEEEE. This CDR3 comprises 15 residues. CDR3 nucleotides: TGTGCCAGCAGCTTGGTTTTGGCTAGCTTCAATGAGCAGTTCTTC. Protein product: CASSLVLASFNEQFF.

This clone was found a few times. V gene TRBV28 combines with J gene TRBJ2-1; 8 nucleotides line up with TRBD1. After removal of 3 bases from V and 9 bases from J, the junction contained 10 bases not matched to a gene. Germline CDR1 and CDR2: MDHEN and SYDVKM. The CDR3 contains 15 residues. Written as DNA, the CDR3 is TGTGCCAGCAGTTTCAGGGGGCGGGTGAAGGGTGAGCAGTTCTTC. Translated, it gives CASSFRGRVKGEQFF.

This clone was detected only a few times. The V call is TRBV4-1, the J call TRBJ2-1; 13 bases agree with TRBD2. Germline lookup yields CDR1 MGHRA and CDR2 YSYEKL. J was trimmed by 8 bases and V by 4 bases; bases with no gene match: 14. CDR3 size: 18 residues. The CDR3 is CASSPNPTTSGRTDEQFF. CDR3 nucleotide sequence: TGCGCCAGCAGCCCAAACCCCACGACTAGCGGGAGGACGGATGAGCAGTTCTTC.

The chain couples TRBV14 to TRBJ2-7; D is perhaps TRBD2 (5 bases). The CDR3 consists of 15 residues. V dropped 0 bases and J dropped 3 bases, with 12 bases sitting between them. The germline V gene has CDR1 SGHDN and CDR2 FVKESK. CDR3 coding DNA: TGTGCCAGCAGCCAAGACCCCGGACTGGTCTACGAGCAGTACTTC. This translates into CASSQDPGLVYEQYF.

V usage is TRBV19 and J usage is TRBJ1-1; D is undetermined. V dropped 5 bases and J dropped 5 bases, with 15 bases sitting between them. Germline V gene lookup returns CDR1 LNHDA and CDR2 SQIVND (reference sequence). The CDR3 sequence is 14 residues long. The CDR3 coding sequence is TGTGCCAGTAGTGTGGAAGGTCGGGGAACTGAAGCTTTCTTT. Residues: CASSVEGRGTEAFF.